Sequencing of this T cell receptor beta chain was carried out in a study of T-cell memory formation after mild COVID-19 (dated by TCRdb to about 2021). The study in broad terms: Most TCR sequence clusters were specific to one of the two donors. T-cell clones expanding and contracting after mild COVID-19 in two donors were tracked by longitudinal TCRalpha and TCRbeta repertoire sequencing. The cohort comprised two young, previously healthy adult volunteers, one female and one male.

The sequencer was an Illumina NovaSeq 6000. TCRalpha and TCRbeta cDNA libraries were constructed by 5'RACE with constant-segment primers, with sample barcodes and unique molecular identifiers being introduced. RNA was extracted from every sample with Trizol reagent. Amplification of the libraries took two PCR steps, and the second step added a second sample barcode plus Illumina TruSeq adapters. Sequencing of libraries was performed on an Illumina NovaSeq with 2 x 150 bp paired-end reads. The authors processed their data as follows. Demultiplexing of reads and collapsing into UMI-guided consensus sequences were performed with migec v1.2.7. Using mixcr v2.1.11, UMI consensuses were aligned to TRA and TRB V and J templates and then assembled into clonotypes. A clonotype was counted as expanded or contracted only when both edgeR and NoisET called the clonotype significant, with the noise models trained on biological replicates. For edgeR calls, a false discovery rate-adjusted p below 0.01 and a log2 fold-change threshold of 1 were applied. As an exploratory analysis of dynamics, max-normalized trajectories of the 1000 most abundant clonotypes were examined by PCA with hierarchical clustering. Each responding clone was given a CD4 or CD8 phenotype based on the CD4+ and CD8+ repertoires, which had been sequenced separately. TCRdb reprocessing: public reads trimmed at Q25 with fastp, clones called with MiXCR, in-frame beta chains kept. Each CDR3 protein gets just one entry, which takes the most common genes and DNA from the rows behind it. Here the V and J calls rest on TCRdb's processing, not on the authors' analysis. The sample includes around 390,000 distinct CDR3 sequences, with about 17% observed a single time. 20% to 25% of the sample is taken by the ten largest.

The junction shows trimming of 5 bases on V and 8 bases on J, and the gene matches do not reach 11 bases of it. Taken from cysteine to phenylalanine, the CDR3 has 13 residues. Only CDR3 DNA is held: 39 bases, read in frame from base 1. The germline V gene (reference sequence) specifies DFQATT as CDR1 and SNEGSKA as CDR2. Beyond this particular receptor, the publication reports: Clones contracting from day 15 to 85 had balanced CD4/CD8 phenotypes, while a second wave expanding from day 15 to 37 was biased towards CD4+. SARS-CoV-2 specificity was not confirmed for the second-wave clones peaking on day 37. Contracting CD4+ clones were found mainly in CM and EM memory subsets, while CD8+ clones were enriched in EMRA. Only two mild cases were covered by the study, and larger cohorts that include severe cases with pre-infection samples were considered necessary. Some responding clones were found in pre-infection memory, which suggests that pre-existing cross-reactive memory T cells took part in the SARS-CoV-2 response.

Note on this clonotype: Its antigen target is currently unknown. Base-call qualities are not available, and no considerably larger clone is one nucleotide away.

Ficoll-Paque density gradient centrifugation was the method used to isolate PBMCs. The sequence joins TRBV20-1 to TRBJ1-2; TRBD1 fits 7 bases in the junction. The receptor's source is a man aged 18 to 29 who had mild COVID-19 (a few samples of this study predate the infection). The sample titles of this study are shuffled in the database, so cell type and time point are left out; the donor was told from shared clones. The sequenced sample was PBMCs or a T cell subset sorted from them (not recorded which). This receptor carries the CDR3 CSAPPRGGAGYTF. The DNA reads TGCAGTGCTCCCCCCAGGGGGGGCGCGGGCTACACCTTC.